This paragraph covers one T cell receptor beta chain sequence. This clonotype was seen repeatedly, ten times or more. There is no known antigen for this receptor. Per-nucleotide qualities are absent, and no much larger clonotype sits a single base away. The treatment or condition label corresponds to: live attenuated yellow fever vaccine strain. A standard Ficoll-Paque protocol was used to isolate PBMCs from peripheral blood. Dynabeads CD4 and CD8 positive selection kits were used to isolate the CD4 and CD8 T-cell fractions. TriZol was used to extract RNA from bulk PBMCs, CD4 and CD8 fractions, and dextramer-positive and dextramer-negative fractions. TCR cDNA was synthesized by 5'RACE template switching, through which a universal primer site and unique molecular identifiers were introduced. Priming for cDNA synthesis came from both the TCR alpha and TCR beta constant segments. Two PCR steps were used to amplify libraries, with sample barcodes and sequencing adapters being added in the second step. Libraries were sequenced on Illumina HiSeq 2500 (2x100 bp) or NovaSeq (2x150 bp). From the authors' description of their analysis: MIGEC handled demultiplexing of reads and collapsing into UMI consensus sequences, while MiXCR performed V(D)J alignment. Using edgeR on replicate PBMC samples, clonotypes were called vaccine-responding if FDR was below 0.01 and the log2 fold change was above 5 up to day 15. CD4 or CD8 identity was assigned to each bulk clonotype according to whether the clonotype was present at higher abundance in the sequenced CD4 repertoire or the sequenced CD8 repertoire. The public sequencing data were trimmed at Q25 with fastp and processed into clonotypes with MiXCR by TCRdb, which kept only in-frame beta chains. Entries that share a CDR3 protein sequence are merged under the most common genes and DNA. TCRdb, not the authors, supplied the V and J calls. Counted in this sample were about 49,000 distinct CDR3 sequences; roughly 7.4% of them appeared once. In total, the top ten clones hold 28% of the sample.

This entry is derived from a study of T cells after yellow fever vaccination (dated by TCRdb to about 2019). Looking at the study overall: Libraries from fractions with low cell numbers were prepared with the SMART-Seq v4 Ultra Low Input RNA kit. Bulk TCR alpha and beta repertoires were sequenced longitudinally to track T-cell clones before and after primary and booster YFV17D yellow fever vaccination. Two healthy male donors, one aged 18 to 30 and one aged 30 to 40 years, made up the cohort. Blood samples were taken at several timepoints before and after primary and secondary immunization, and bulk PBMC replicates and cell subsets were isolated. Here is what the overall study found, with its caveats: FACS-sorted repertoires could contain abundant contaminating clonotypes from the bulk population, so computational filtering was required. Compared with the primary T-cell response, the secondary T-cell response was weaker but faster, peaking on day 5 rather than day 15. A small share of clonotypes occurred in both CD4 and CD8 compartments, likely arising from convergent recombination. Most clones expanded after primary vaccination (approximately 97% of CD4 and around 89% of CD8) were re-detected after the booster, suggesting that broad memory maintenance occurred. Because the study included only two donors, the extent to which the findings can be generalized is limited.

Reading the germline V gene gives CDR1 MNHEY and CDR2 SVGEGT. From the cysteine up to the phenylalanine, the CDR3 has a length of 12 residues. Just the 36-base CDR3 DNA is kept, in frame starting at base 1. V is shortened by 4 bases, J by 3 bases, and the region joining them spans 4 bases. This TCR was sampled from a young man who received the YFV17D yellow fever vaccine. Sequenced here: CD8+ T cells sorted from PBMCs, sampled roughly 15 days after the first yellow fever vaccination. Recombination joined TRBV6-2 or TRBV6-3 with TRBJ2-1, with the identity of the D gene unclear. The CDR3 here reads CASSSGYNEQFF. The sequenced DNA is TGTGCCAGCAGTTCCGGCTACAATGAGCAGTTCTTC.